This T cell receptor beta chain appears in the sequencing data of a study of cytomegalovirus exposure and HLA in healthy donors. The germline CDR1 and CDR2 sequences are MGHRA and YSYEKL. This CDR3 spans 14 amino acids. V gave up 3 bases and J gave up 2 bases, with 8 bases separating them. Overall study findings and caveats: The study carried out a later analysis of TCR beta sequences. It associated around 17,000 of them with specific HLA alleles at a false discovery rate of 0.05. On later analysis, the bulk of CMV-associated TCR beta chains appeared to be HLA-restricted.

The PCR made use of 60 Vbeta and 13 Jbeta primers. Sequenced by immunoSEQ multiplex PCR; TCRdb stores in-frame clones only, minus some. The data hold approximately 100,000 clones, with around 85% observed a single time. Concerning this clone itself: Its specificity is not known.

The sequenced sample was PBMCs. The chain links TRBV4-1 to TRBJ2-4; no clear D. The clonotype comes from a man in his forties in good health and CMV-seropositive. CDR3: CASSHVQTKNIQYF. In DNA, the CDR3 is TGCGCCAGCAGCCATGTTCAGACCAAAAACATTCAGTACTTC.